The 3 T cell receptor beta chains below come from one sample, sequenced in a study of cytomegalovirus exposure and HLA in healthy donors. Primers included in the PCR were 60 Vbeta and 13 Jbeta primers. This table comes from immunoSEQ multiplex PCR, and its TCRdb copy is limited to in-frame clones, with some not included. The listing contains roughly 70,000 clones. Sequencing was carried out using PBMCs. The receptors here all came from a female donor in good health and CMV-seropositive.

V is TRBV4-3 and J is TRBJ2-1; TRBD2 matches at 12 bases. The V gene's germline CDR1 is LGHNA and CDR2 YSLEER. CDR3 length: 20 amino acids. Trimming cost V 1 base and J 2 bases; bases outside gene matches: 12. CDR3 sequence: CASSQGGTSGYEKAYNEQFF. In DNA form, the CDR3 reads TGCGCCAGCAGCCAAGGTGGGACTAGCGGGTATGAAAAAGCCTACAATGAGCAGTTCTTC.

The gene calls are TRBV15 and TRBJ1-2, with D perhaps TRBD1 (5 bases). Trimming took 5 bases from V and 11 from J, leaving 24 bases between them. The germline CDR1 and CDR2 sequences are LNHNV and YYDKDF (reference sequence). The CDR3 totals 15 residues. The CDR3 region is CATSGQTGLRFGYTF. In DNA, the CDR3 is TGTGCCACCAGCGGCCAGACGGGACTGCGGTTTGGATACACCTTC. Full variable domain (missing parts from reference TRBV15 and TRBJ1-2): DAMVIQNPRYQVTQFGKPVTLSCSQTLNHNVMYWYQQKSSQAPKLLFHYYDKDFNNEADTPDNFQSRRPNTSFCFLDIRSPGLGDTAMYLCATSGQTGLRFGYTFGSGTRLTVV.

This sequence joins TRBV7-9 and TRBJ1-1, with D perhaps matching TRBD1 (5 bases). Trimming removed 2 bases at V and 4 bases at J, with 11 bases between. The CDR3 is 14 amino acids. Germline CDR1 and CDR2: SEHNR and FQNEAQ (reference sequence). CDR3 bases: TGTGCCAGCAGCTTAATGGAGCAGGGCACTGAAGCTTTCTTT. Translation: CASSLMEQGTEAFF.